The 8 T cell receptor beta chains in this list originate from one sample, sequenced in a study of blood T cell repertoires in COVID-19. The method was immunoSEQ multiplex PCR; TCRdb's version includes in-frame clones alone and lacks a portion of them. The data contain approximately 250,000 clones, roughly 81% of them seen just once; the ten biggest clones take up 3.5% to 4.5%. The sample was peripheral blood. The receptors stem from a man aged 50-60 years with acute or convalescent COVID-19.

The J gene is TRBJ1-1, the V gene TRBV6-6, with D unresolved. Germline V gene data show CDR1 as MNHNY and CDR2 as SVGAGI (reference sequence). The length of the CDR3 is 16 residues. Trimming removed 2 bases from V and 0 bases from J, with 13 bases in between. CDR3 residues: CASSYPTATMNTEAFF. The CDR3 coding sequence is TGTGCCAGCAGTTACCCCACAGCTACAATGAACACTGAAGCTTTCTTT.

The rearrangement joins TRBV19 to TRBJ1-5; the match to TRBD1 covers 7 bases. CDR3 length: 16 residues. Per germline, CDR1 LNHDA and CDR2 SQIVND (reference sequence). J gave up 3 bases and V 2 bases, and 7 bases lay outside the gene matches. The CDR3 region is CASSITPGQLNQPQHF. The CDR3 coding sequence is TGTGCCAGTAGTATAACTCCGGGACAGCTCAATCAGCCCCAGCATTTT.

V is TRBV18 and J is TRBJ1-4; 7 nucleotides agree with TRBD1. The CDR3 totals 15 residues. J was trimmed by 4 bases and V by 3 bases; bases with no gene match: 5. Looked up from germline, CDR1 is KGHSH and CDR2 is LQKENI. The CDR3: CASSPRDSFNEKLFF. CDR3 sequence (DNA): TGTGCCAGCTCACCTCGGGACAGCTTTAATGAAAAACTGTTTTTT. Complete variable domain (other parts from reference TRBV18 and TRBJ1-4): NAGVMQNPRHLVRRRGQEARLRCSPMKGHSHVYWYRQLPEEGLKFMVYLQKENIIDESGMPKERFSAEFPKEGPSILRIQQVVRGDSAAYFCASSPRDSFNEKLFFGSGTQLSVL.

The CDR3 protein is CASSVGASGIWETQYF. The CDR3 DNA reads as TGTGCCAGCAGCGTAGGGGCTAGCGGGATTTGGGAGACCCAGTACTTC. The chain recombines TRBV9 with TRBJ2-5; 9 bases match TRBD2. The CDR3 has 16 amino acids. In germline, CDR1 is SGDLS, CDR2 YYNGEE. With V trimmed by 0 bases and J by 5 bases, 8 bases remained unmatched.

The chain joins TRBV6-4 to TRBJ2-3; D unresolved. The CDR3 has 14 amino acids. CDR1 and CDR2 from the germline V gene are MRHNA and SNTAGT. The ends were cut back, 0 bases at V and 2 bases at J, with 6 bases in the middle. CDR3: CASSDSVYTDTQYF. The CDR3 DNA is TGTGCCAGCAGTGACTCCGTGTACACAGATACGCAGTATTTT.

The chain links TRBV6-6 to TRBJ1-1; D uncertain. The V end was cut by 2 bases, the J end by 0 bases, with 13 bases between. This CDR3 has 16 residues. Germline V gene lookup returns CDR1 MNHNY and CDR2 SVGAGI (reference sequence). In DNA form, the CDR3 reads TGTGCCAGCAGTTACCTTGGCGGTCAAATGAACACTGAAGCTTTCTTT. Amino acid sequence: CASSYLGGQMNTEAFF.

This chain uses TRBV9 with TRBJ1-3, with TRBD1 as a possible D gene (6 bases). This CDR3 comprises 14 residues. Trimming took 4 bases from V and 10 from J, leaving 18 bases between them. CDR1 is SGDLS and CDR2 is YYNGEE in the germline V gene. The CDR3 spells CASSPTGCPGTIYF. The CDR3 DNA reads as TGTGCCAGCAGCCCAACAGGGTGCCCAGGGACCATATATTTT.

The V gene is TRBV6-5, the J gene TRBJ2-7, with D possibly being TRBD2 (5 bases). Per germline, CDR1 MNHEY and CDR2 SVGAGI. Deletions cut 2 bases from V and 3 bases from J, with 11 bases between. This CDR3 has 14 amino acids. In DNA form, the CDR3 reads TGTGCCAGCAGTTACCTTGCGGGTCACTACGAGCAGTACTTC. As protein: CASSYLAGHYEQYF.